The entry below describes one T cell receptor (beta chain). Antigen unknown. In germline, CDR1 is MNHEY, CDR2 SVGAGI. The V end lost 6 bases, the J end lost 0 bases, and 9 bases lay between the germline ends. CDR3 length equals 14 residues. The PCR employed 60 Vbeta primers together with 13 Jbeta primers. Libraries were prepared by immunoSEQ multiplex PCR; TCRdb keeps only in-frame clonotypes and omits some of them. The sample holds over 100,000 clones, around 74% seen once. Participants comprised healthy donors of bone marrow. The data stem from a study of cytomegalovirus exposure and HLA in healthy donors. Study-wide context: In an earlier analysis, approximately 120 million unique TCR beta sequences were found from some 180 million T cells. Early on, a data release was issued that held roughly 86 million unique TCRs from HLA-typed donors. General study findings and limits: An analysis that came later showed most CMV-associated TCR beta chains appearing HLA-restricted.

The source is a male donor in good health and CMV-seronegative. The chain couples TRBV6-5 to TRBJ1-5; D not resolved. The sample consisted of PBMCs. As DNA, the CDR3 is TGTGCCAGCAGATCCGGGAATAGCAATCAGCCCCAGCATTTT. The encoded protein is CASRSGNSNQPQHF.